This T cell receptor (beta chain) appears in the sequencing data of a study of PD-L1 blockade in urothelial cancer. Study background: Analyzed time points were 3 weeks (second dose) and 6 weeks after therapy began. General observations from the study: Durable-benefit patients showed greater tumor-associated blood clone expansion at 3 weeks.

The templates were synthetic TCR analogs, and they were spiked into each PCR. TCRdb keeps only in-frame clones here, not all; method: immunoSEQ multiplex PCR. The data hold roughly 25,000 clones, with 84% observed a single time. V lost 1 base and J lost 4, with 10 bases in between. From germline, CDR1 is SNHLY and CDR2 FYNNEI. CDR3 length: 14 amino acids. Comment on this clone: Its antigen remains unknown.

V gene TRBV2 combines with J gene TRBJ1-2, with a possible D match to TRBD1 (6 bases). This receptor was obtained from a man between 65 and 79 years old with urothelial cancer. The sequences come from PBMCs, collected around atezolizumab (anti-PD-L1) treatment. The CDR3: CASSEDRAIYGYTF. The CDR3 nucleotides read TGTGCCAGCAGTGAAGACAGGGCCATCTATGGCTACACCTTC.